These 26 T cell receptor beta chains were all obtained from the same sample, sequenced in a study of patients and donors after allogeneic stem cell transplantation. TCRdb itself ran the RT-PCR reads through MiXCR, one entry per CDR3 protein. The data contain around 240,000 distinct CDR3 sequences, roughly an eighth of them singletons. Sequenced input: blood, either unsorted or a sorted T cell fraction (not recorded which). Source of these receptors: a human donor who was either an allogeneic HSCT recipient or a stem cell or donor lymphocyte infusion donor (not recorded which). It is not recorded whose cells these are; they may come from a transplant donor.

This clonotype was picked up many times. The chain is built from TRBV5-5 and TRBJ2-4; D ambiguous. The CDR3 has 14 residues. V was shortened by 2 bases and J by 3 bases, with 9 bases between the two germline ends. Germline V gives CDR1 SGHKS, CDR2 YYEKEE (reference sequence). The CDR3, as DNA: TGTGCCAGCAGCTTAATAGAAGGCAAAAACATTCAGTACTTC. It is translated as CASSLIEGKNIQYF.

This clonotype was found a few times. V and J are TRBV29-1 and TRBJ2-5; 9 bases match TRBD2. Germline-derived CDR1 and CDR2 are SQVTM and ANQGSEA. This CDR3 is built from 13 residues. V trimming: 8 bases; J trimming: 4 bases; junction bases outside the gene matches: 8. The chain's CDR3 is CSRGGGAGETQYF. For the CDR3, the DNA is TGCAGCCGGGGCGGGGGGGCTGGAGAGACCCAGTACTTC.

The chain is built from TRBV20-1 and TRBJ2-3; 11 bases agree with TRBD1. V gave up 4 bases and J gave up 4 bases; unmatched junction bases: 7. Germline V lookup: CDR1 DFQATT, CDR2 SNEGSKA (reference sequence). There are 15 residues in the CDR3. The CDR3 is CSAIKDRGQADTQYF. CDR3 bases: TGCAGTGCTATAAAGGACAGGGGGCAAGCAGATACGCAGTATTTT.

In this sample, this clonotype turned up many times. J is TRBJ2-1 and V is TRBV5-6; tentative D call: TRBD1 (5 bases). This CDR3 spans 15 amino acids. V was trimmed by 4 bases and J by 5 bases, leaving 16 bases between them. Germline V lookup: CDR1 SGHDT, CDR2 YYEEEE. CDR3 amino acids: CASSSRVVWDNEQFF. The CDR3 region has the DNA TGTGCCAGCAGCAGCAGGGTTGTTTGGGACAATGAGCAGTTCTTC. The variable domain in full, with the rest retrieved from reference TRBV5-6 and TRBJ2-1, is DAGVTQSPTHLIKTRGQQVTLRCSPKSGHDTVSWYQQALGQGPQFIFQYYEEEERQRGNFPDRFSGHQFPNYSSELNVNALLLGDSALYLCASSSRVVWDNEQFFGPGTRLTVL.

This clonotype was found a few times. This chain joins TRBV6-5 and TRBJ2-1; 7 bases map to TRBD2. After removal of 2 bases from V and 2 bases from J, the junction contained 15 bases not matched to a gene. The CDR3 contains 19 residues. Germline V gene data show CDR1 as MNHEY and CDR2 as SVGAGI. CDR3: CASSYTFGRSGFTYNEQFF. For the CDR3, the DNA is TGTGCCAGCAGTTACACTTTTGGACGTAGCGGGTTTACCTACAATGAGCAGTTCTTC.

This clonotype counts as large. The chain is built from TRBV21-1 and TRBJ1-1; the D call TRBD1 from the table was never checked on the DNA. TRBV21-1 is classified as a pseudogene. This CDR3 spans 17 amino acids. CDR3 protein: CASSKDRTGWYGTEAFF. The CDR3 DNA sequence: TGTGCCAGCAGCAAAGATAGGACAGGGTGGTATGGCACTGAAGCTTTCTTT.

This clonotype was detected a few times. The chain combines TRBV6-1 with TRBJ1-5; D gene unclear. Germline assignment: CDR1 MNHNS and CDR2 SASEGT. The CDR3 runs 17 residues. V lost 1 base, J lost 0 bases, and 13 bases lay in between. The CDR3 reads CASSEGTNAYSNQPQHF. The CDR3 coding sequence is TGTGCCAGCAGTGAAGGCACAAACGCTTATAGCAATCAGCCCCAGCATTTT.

This clonotype occurred a few times. The chain recombines TRBV7-2 with TRBJ1-1, with D perhaps matching TRBD1 (6 bases). Trimming cost V 8 bases and J 4 bases, with 17 bases left between them. The CDR3 is 14 residues long. Germline CDR1 is SGHTA and CDR2 is FQGNSA. The CDR3 here is CASSNRAWSTEAFF. In nucleotides, the CDR3 is TGTGCCAGCTCAAACAGGGCATGGTCCACTGAAGCTTTCTTT.

This clonotype was detected many times. The genes are TRBV29-1 and TRBJ2-1; 8 nucleotides match TRBD1. The junction had 3 bases not matched to a gene; V was cut back by 7 bases and J by 1 base. Germline V CDR1 and CDR2: SQVTM, ANQGSEA. The CDR3 loop spans 13 amino acids. The chain's CDR3 is CSARTGSYNEQFF. The CDR3 DNA is TGCAGCGCCCGGACAGGGTCCTACAATGAGCAGTTCTTC.

This clonotype has just a few counts. This chain connects TRBV20-1 to TRBJ1-1; a weak D match, TRBD1 (6 bases). The CDR3 has 14 residues. Trimming removed 1 base from V and 3 bases from J, with 12 bases in between. Germline CDR1 is DFQATT and CDR2 is SNEGSKA (reference sequence). The CDR3 DNA follows: TGCAGTGCTAGAGTTTCGGGGGCCCACACTGAAGCTTTCTTT. This encodes CSARVSGAHTEAFF.

The chain employs TRBV10-3 and TRBJ1-3; 7 bases are a match to TRBD1. Trimming took 2 bases from V and 2 from J; bases not matched to a gene: 3. The germline gives CDR1 ENHRY, CDR2 SYGVKD. This CDR3 spans 15 amino acids. Here the CDR3 DNA reads TGTGCCATCAGTGAGCCCAGGGGGACTGGAAACACCATATATTTT. Translating gives CAISEPRGTGNTIYF.

This clonotype came up a few times. The chain combines TRBV29-1 with TRBJ2-2; unclear D gene. The CDR3 is made up of 17 amino acids. V shed 5 bases and J shed 6 bases, with 25 bases lying between them. The V gene's germline CDR1 is SQVTM and CDR2 ANQGSEA. In nucleotides, the CDR3 is TGCAGCGTTCTCGGCGACTCACAGATACGTCGTCCCGGGGAGCTGTTTTTT. As protein: CSVLGDSQIRRPGELFF.

This clonotype was counted a few times. V gene TRBV11-2 combines with J gene TRBJ1-1; D gene uncertain. This CDR3 contains 13 residues. Germline-derived CDR1 and CDR2 are SGHAT and FQNNGV. Trimming stripped 3 bases from V and 8 bases from J, with 13 bases between. DNA for the CDR3: TGTGCCAGCAGCTTCGGTGTGGGGTCAGAAGCTTTCTTT. Protein product: CASSFGVGSEAFF.

A few counts support this clonotype. The chain uses TRBV20-1 and TRBJ1-4; D unclear. The CDR3 spans 13 residues. V lost 7 bases, J lost 7 bases, and 16 bases lay in between. In germline, CDR1 is DFQATT, CDR2 SNEGSKA (reference sequence). CDR3 sequence (DNA): TGCAGTGTATGGCAGCCCAGTGGTGAAAAACTGTTTTTT. Translation: CSVWQPSGEKLFF.

This clonotype was counted many times. Compared with germline, one end of the junction differs, possibly owing to a read error. V and J are TRBV7-7 and TRBJ1-1; D is unresolved. The CDR3 length is 14 residues. The germline V gene encodes CDR1 SSHAT and CDR2 FNYEAQ (reference sequence). CDR3 DNA sequence: TGTGCTAGCAGCTTAGCGCTCTGGGCTCCTGAAGCTTTCTTT. Its protein is CASSLALWAPEAFF.

This clonotype was detected ten times or more. V and J are TRBV7-9 and TRBJ2-1; possibly TRBD2 for D (5 bases). This CDR3 has 14 amino acids. CDR1 and CDR2 (germline): SEHNR, FQNEAQ (reference sequence). The V and J ends lost 1 base and 4 bases respectively, with 8 bases between them. The CDR3 is CASSLDRGYNEQFF. The CDR3 DNA is TGTGCCAGCAGCTTAGATCGGGGATACAATGAGCAGTTCTTC.

This clonotype was counted only a few times. The chain couples TRBV19 to TRBJ2-3; TRBD1 aligns across 10 bases. The junction had 7 bases not matched to a gene; V was cut back by 6 bases and J by 4 bases. The CDR3 totals 15 residues. Germline CDR1 is LNHDA and CDR2 is SQIVND (reference sequence). Written as DNA, the CDR3 is TGTGCCAGTAGCTTAGGACAGGGGGACCCAGATACGCAGTATTTT. This translates into CASSLGQGDPDTQYF.

This clonotype came up a few times. This chain joins TRBV5-1 and TRBJ1-1, with D perhaps matching TRBD1 (5 bases). Per germline, CDR1 SGHRS and CDR2 YFSETQ. This CDR3 is built from 15 residues. Trimming stripped 4 bases from V and 0 bases from J, with 13 bases between. CDR3 region: CASSPNTGMNTEAFF. The DNA for the CDR3 is TGCGCCAGCAGCCCCAATACAGGCATGAACACTGAAGCTTTCTTT.

The V and J genes are TRBV30 and TRBJ1-6; D ambiguous. CDR3 length: 13 residues. V lost 3 bases to trimming and J lost 7 bases, with 10 bases between them. Germline V gene sequence: CDR1 GTSNPN, CDR2 SVGIG (reference sequence). The CDR3 sequence is CAWRDFDNSPLHF. In DNA, the CDR3 is TGTGCCTGGAGGGATTTCGACAATTCACCCCTCCACTTT.

The V and J genes are TRBV3-1 and TRBJ2-7; D uncertain. V was clipped by 1 base and J by 3 bases, with 13 bases between them. Looked up from germline, CDR1 is LGHDT and CDR2 is YNNKEL (reference sequence). CDR3 length equals 15 residues. CDR3 loop: CASSQGFPWDYEQYF. The CDR3 nucleotides are TGTGCCAGCAGCCAAGGTTTTCCTTGGGACTACGAGCAGTACTTC.

This clonotype was detected many times. The chain employs TRBV2 and TRBJ2-3; D remains unclear. CDR3 length: 14 residues. V lost 7 bases to trimming and J lost 5 bases, with 16 bases between them. CDR1 is SNHLY and CDR2 is FYNNEI in the germline V gene. This CDR3 is CASKTDGPGDTQYF. The CDR3 DNA reads TGTGCCAGCAAAACGGACGGGCCGGGAGATACGCAGTATTTT.

This clonotype was recorded a few times. The chain carries TRBV5-5 and TRBJ2-1; TRBD1 matches at 7 bases. Trimming took 0 bases from V and 8 from J; bases not matched to a gene: 5. The germline gives CDR1 SGHKS, CDR2 YYEKEE (reference sequence). This CDR3 contains 14 residues. The CDR3 bases are TGTGCCAGCAGCTTGGGAGGGGGCAGCTATGAGCAGTTCTTC. This gives the protein CASSLGGGSYEQFF.

The chain combines TRBV6-1 with TRBJ2-5, with D possibly TRBD1 on 6 matching bases. V was pared by 6 bases and J by 5 bases, with 22 bases between. Germline values: CDR1 MNHNS, CDR2 SASEGT. This CDR3 contains 16 residues. CDR3 nucleotide sequence: TGTGCCAGCAGCAGAGTCGCGGACAGAGATCGGGAGACCCAGTACTTC. This codes for CASSRVADRDRETQYF.

Many counts were recorded for this clonotype. The gene calls are TRBV29-1 and TRBJ2-2, with D perhaps TRBD2 (6 bases). V lost 4 bases, J lost 4 bases, and 10 bases lay in between. The CDR3 is made up of 13 amino acids. Germline assignment: CDR1 SQVTM and CDR2 ANQGSEA. The CDR3 coding sequence is TGCAGCGTTGCAAGGACTATCACCGGGGAGCTGTTTTTT. It encodes CSVARTITGELFF.

The chain combines TRBV19 with TRBJ1-5, with D uncertain. Trimming left V 2 bases short and J 3 bases short, with 11 bases between. Germline V gene lookup returns CDR1 LNHDA and CDR2 SQIVND (reference sequence). The CDR3 contains 15 residues. The CDR3 DNA reads TGTGCCAGTAGTATAATGGGGTCATTCAATCAGCCCCAGCATTTT. Its translation: CASSIMGSFNQPQHF.

The chain carries TRBV6-5 and TRBJ1-1; 7 nucleotides agree with TRBD1. Per germline, CDR1 MNHEY and CDR2 SVGAGI. Trimming removed 0 bases from V and 1 base from J; junction bases left unmatched: 5. This CDR3 has 16 residues. CDR3 loop: CASSYSPGTENTEAFF. The CDR3 bases are TGTGCCAGCAGTTACTCCCCCGGGACAGAGAACACTGAAGCTTTCTTT.